These T cell receptor beta chains were read from a single sample in a study of blood T cells in healthy people across ages. Each CDR3 protein is one row after TCRdb ran MiXCR on the 5' RACE reads. The sample contains roughly 500,000 distinct CDR3 sequences, approximately 27% of which appear only once. Sequenced material: blood. The receptors come from a woman between 70 and 85 years old in good health. Both conserved end residues are part of each CDR3. D genes are given only for firm matches. Clone size is shown for a subset of rows, as once, few, many or a class of expanded clone.

J gene,clone size,D gene,V gene,CDR3 DNA,CDR3 protein
TRBJ1-4,NA,NA,TRBV20-1,TGCAGTGCTTACAAGGGCTTGCGGGAAAAACTGTTTTTT,CSAYKGLREKLFF
TRBJ2-7,NA,NA,TRBV12-3/TRBV12-4,TGTGCCAGCAGTCTATTTGGTCGAACCTACGAGCAGTACTTC,CASSLFGRTYEQYF
TRBJ2-1,NA,NA,TRBV20-1,TGCAGTGCTAGAGTTGCGAGCAATGAGCAGTTCTTC,CSARVASNEQFF
TRBJ2-7,few,NA,TRBV6-6,TGTGCCAGCAGCCGCGCAAGGGTAGTCGAGCAGTACTTC,CASSRARVVEQYF
TRBJ2-5,NA,TRBD1,TRBV20-1,TGCAGTGCTCTAACCGGGACAGGGGTAGGGGAGACCCAGTACTTC,CSALTGTGVGETQYF
TRBJ2-1,NA,NA,TRBV4-2,TGTGCCAGCAGCCGGACCGGTTTAAGCTCCTACAATGAGCAGTTCTTC,CASSRTGLSSYNEQFF
TRBJ2-2,NA,NA,TRBV27,TGTGCCAGCAGCCGGACGCAGGCGAACACCGGGGAGCTGTTTTTT,CASSRTQANTGELFF
TRBJ2-3,few,TRBD2,TRBV2,TGTGCCAGCAGTGAAGCCGGGACTAGTTCGTATTTT,CASSEAGTSSYF
TRBJ2-1,once,NA,TRBV5-5,TGTGCCAGCAGCTTGGAGTGGGCCACCTACAATGAGCAGTTCTTC,CASSLEWATYNEQFF
TRBJ2-3,NA,NA,TRBV7-3,TGTGCCAGCAGCCCGGGGGGCAAGACAGATACGCAGTATTTT,CASSPGGKTDTQYF
TRBJ1-2,NA,NA,TRBV7-2,TGTGCCAGCAGCTCCACCGGGGAGGGTCGGTATGGCTACACCTTC,CASSSTGEGRYGYTF
TRBJ2-6,NA,TRBD1,TRBV29-1,TGCAGCGTGTTGGACAGGGAATACTCTGGGGCCAACGTCCTGACTTTC,CSVLDREYSGANVLTF
TRBJ2-1,NA,NA,TRBV4-2,TGTGCCAGCAGCCAAGGGGGAATTGGTGAGCAGTTCTTC,CASSQGGIGEQFF
TRBJ1-1,NA,TRBD1,TRBV5-1,TGCGCCAGCAGAGGGGACAGGGATAACACTGAAGCTTTCTTT,CASRGDRDNTEAFF
TRBJ2-4,NA,NA,TRBV5-1,TGCGCCAGCAGCCCCGTGGGTCAAAACATTCAGTACTTC,CASSPVGQNIQYF
TRBJ2-7,few,NA,TRBV29-1,TGCAGCGGCGCGTACGAGCAGTACTTC,CSGAYEQYF
TRBJ2-5,many,TRBD2,TRBV7-2,TGTGCCAGCAGCTTAGCTGGGACTAGCGGGGGGGCCAAAAAGACCCAGTACTTC,CASSLAGTSGGAKKTQYF
TRBJ1-3,NA,NA,TRBV6-2/TRBV6-3,TGTGCCAGCAGCTCACCGGCGGGAACCATATATTTT,CASSSPAGTIYF
TRBJ2-5,NA,NA,TRBV7-6,TGTGCCAGCAGCTTAGCGAGGGGTTGGCGGGGACGGCAAGAGACCCAGTACTTC,CASSLARGWRGRQETQYF
TRBJ2-2,NA,TRBD2,TRBV7-3,TGTGCCAGCAGCTTAACGCCCCTAGCGGGGGGGACCGGGGAGCTGTTTTTT,CASSLTPLAGGTGELFF
TRBJ2-3,few,NA,TRBV20-1,TGCAGTGCTCCCAGCATGGTACTAAGCACAGATACGCAGTATTTT,CSAPSMVLSTDTQYF
TRBJ2-1,NA,TRBD1,TRBV29-1,TGCAGCGTCTCCGGGGACAGGGCCCTCGATGAGCAGTTCTTC,CSVSGDRALDEQFF
TRBJ2-7,few,NA,TRBV7-4,TGTGCCAGCAGCCGCCTGCCGGAAAATGCCTACGAGCAGTACTTC,CASSRLPENAYEQYF
TRBJ2-5,NA,TRBD1,TRBV14,TGTGCCAGCAGCCCTCCGGGACAGGGGAAGAAGACCCAGTACTTC,CASSPPGQGKKTQYF
TRBJ1-5,NA,NA,TRBV11-3,TGTGCCAGCAGCTTAATCTGGATTCGGGTTAGCAATCAGCCCCAGCATTTT,CASSLIWIRVSNQPQHF
TRBJ2-1,NA,NA,TRBV7-2,TGTGCCAGCAGCATTAGCGGAAACAATGAGCAGTTCTTC,CASSISGNNEQFF
TRBJ2-1,few,TRBD1,TRBV20-1,TGCAGTGCTAGATCCGGGGACAGCCTCAATGAGCAGTTCTTC,CSARSGDSLNEQFF